This entry lists 26 T cell receptor beta chains sequenced from one sample in a study of T cells in Graves' hyperthyroidism and ophthalmopathy. What was amplified from RNA transcripts were TCR beta CDR3 regions. First-round RT-PCR targeting the TCR CDR3 was performed with the HTBI primer set. MiXCR was run by TCRdb on the multiplex PCR reads, yielding one entry per CDR3 protein. The sample carries under 450,000 distinct CDR3 sequences, roughly 12% recorded once. Sequencing used blood. These receptors came from a man aged 25-40 years with Graves' hyperthyroidism that later progressed to Graves' ophthalmopathy.

This clonotype came up many times. This sequence joins TRBV7-7 and TRBJ2-1, with no clear D. This CDR3 comprises 13 residues. Germline CDR1 SSHAT, CDR2 FNYEAQ (reference sequence). Trimming removed 1 base from V and 5 bases from J, with 6 bases in between. In DNA form, the CDR3 reads TGTGCCAGCAGCTTAGTTCCCAACAATGAGCAGTTCTTC. Amino acids: CASSLVPNNEQFF.

In its sample, this clonotype was seen many times. This chain uses TRBV7-8 with TRBJ2-5; the D gene is possibly TRBD2 (6 bases). In germline, CDR1 is SGHVS, CDR2 FQNEAQ. The CDR3 runs 16 residues. V gave up 1 base and J gave up 1 base, with 13 bases separating them. CDR3 in DNA: TGTGCCAGCAGCTTAGGTGGCGGGGTGCTCCAAGAGACCCAGTACTTC. Its translation: CASSLGGGVLQETQYF.

This clonotype was observed a handful of times. The chain links TRBV28 to TRBJ1-6, with 8 bases fitting TRBD1. Germline CDR1 reads MDHEN; CDR2 reads SYDVKM. V gave up 6 bases and J gave up 7 bases; unmatched junction bases: 8. The CDR3 is 15 amino acids. The CDR3 is CASSPRGQENSPLHF. In DNA form, the CDR3 reads TGTGCCAGCAGCCCGAGGGGACAGGAGAATTCACCCCTCCACTTT.

Many counts were recorded for this clonotype. V and J are TRBV11-2 and TRBJ2-4, with TRBD1 as a possible D gene (6 bases). The V end lost 6 bases, the J end lost 7 bases, and 16 bases lay between the germline ends. The germline V gene encodes CDR1 SGHAT and CDR2 FQNNGV. The CDR3 sequence is 14 residues long. The CDR3 nucleotides read TGTGCCAGCAGTCATCAGGGGCTCAGGAACATTCAGTACTTC. This gives the protein CASSHQGLRNIQYF.

This clonotype was counted only a few times. V usage is TRBV6-1 and J usage is TRBJ1-5, with a weak D call TRBD1 (5 bases). The germline gives CDR1 MNHNS, CDR2 SASEGT. V gave up 0 bases and J gave up 9 bases, with 15 bases separating them. The CDR3 consists of 15 residues. CDR3 sequence reads: CASSEAWAGSPPQHF. CDR3 nucleotide sequence: TGTGCCAGCAGTGAAGCTTGGGCAGGGAGTCCGCCCCAGCATTTT.

This clonotype has at least ten counts. V gene TRBV7-3 combines with J gene TRBJ2-2; D call uncertain. CDR3 size: 14 residues. The germline gives CDR1 SGHTA, CDR2 FQGTGA. V was trimmed by 8 bases and J by 0 bases, leaving 10 bases between them. The DNA for the CDR3 is TGTGCCAGCCCCGGGCCCGCGAACACCGGGGAGCTGTTTTTT. It is translated as CASPGPANTGELFF.

The rearrangement links TRBV13 to TRBJ2-2; 15 bases match TRBD2. The trim removed 5 bases at V and 7 bases at J, leaving 11 bases unmatched. The CDR3 length is 18 residues. CDR1 is PRHDT, CDR2 FYEKMQ, per germline (reference sequence). Here the CDR3 DNA reads TGTGCCAGCAGCCATCCCGGGACTAGCGGGGGGCGAAGCGGGGAGCTGTTTTTT. It encodes CASSHPGTSGGRSGELFF.

V gene TRBV10-3 combines with J gene TRBJ2-7; 11 nucleotides line up with TRBD2. Germline-derived CDR1 and CDR2 are ENHRY and SYGVKD. With 7 bases clipped from V and 2 bases from J, the junction kept 7 bases outside the gene matches. The length of the CDR3 is 15 residues. CDR3 amino acids: CAINNIAGGPYEQYF. DNA for the CDR3: TGTGCCATCAACAACATAGCGGGGGGGCCCTACGAGCAGTACTTC.

In its sample, this clonotype was seen many times. The chain has TRBV7-3 and TRBJ1-6; D remains ambiguous. Trimming pared 1 base from V and 10 bases from J, leaving 14 bases between. Germline V gene data show CDR1 as SGHTA and CDR2 as FQGTGA. This CDR3 is 15 amino acids long. CDR3 bases: TGTGCCAGCAGCTTAAGCATAGGGAGTAGGTCACCCCTCCACTTT. Amino acids: CASSLSIGSRSPLHF.

The chain couples TRBV20-1 to TRBJ2-1; 8 bases line up with TRBD1. The CDR3 is 16 amino acids. V lost 0 bases, J lost 3 bases, and 7 bases stayed unmatched. In germline, CDR1 is DFQATT, CDR2 SNEGSKA (reference sequence). The CDR3 loop reads CSARDSAGGRYNEQFF. CDR3 DNA: TGCAGTGCTAGAGATTCCGCAGGGGGCCGCTACAATGAGCAGTTCTTC.

In this sample, this clonotype is medium-sized. V is TRBV28 and J is TRBJ1-5; D is ambiguous. The CDR3 length is 13 residues. Germline CDR1 reads MDHEN; CDR2 reads SYDVKM. Trimming removed 2 bases from V and 5 bases from J, with 7 bases in between. The CDR3 DNA sequence: TGTGCCAGCAGTTTAATGTCCGATCAGCCCCAGCATTTT. It yields the protein CASSLMSDQPQHF. Combining the CDR3 with reference TRBV28 and TRBJ1-5 gives the whole variable domain DVKVTQSSRYLVKRTGEKVFLECVQDMDHENMFWYRQDPGLGLRLIYFSYDVKMKEKGDIPEGYSVSREKKERFSLILESASTNQTSMYLCASSLMSDQPQHFGDGTRLSIL.

This clonotype was counted between two and nine times. The chain couples TRBV30 to TRBJ1-2; 11 positions match TRBD1. The germline V gene encodes CDR1 GTSNPN and CDR2 SVGIG (reference sequence). The CDR3 is 12 amino acids. With 5 bases clipped from V and 7 bases from J, the junction kept 3 bases outside the gene matches. CDR3 DNA sequence: TGTGCCTGGGGACAGGGGGCGCGTGGCTACACCTTC. As protein: CAWGQGARGYTF.

This clonotype has a count of ten or more. This chain connects TRBV28 to TRBJ1-5; the match to TRBD1 covers 10 bases. The ends lost 7 bases at V and 6 bases at J; junction bases unmatched: 12. Germline CDR1 and CDR2: MDHEN and SYDVKM. CDR3 size: 16 residues. Here the CDR3 reads CASTKVGDRGSQPQHF. DNA for the CDR3: TGTGCCAGCACTAAAGTAGGGGACAGGGGCAGTCAGCCCCAGCATTTT.

This clonotype has only a few counts. The genes are TRBV5-1 and TRBJ2-3, with 8 nucleotides matching TRBD2. Looked up from germline, CDR1 is SGHRS and CDR2 is YFSETQ. The V segment lost 1 base and the J segment 1 base; nucleotides outside the gene matches: 5. The CDR3 length is 16 residues. CDR3 in amino acids: CASSLLTSVRTDTQYF. Here the CDR3 DNA reads TGCGCCAGCAGCTTGCTGACTAGCGTACGCACAGATACGCAGTATTTT.

This clonotype was counted a few times. V and J are TRBV6-5 and TRBJ2-1, with 7 bases lining up with TRBD1. V lost 2 bases to trimming and J lost 3 bases; unmatched junction nucleotides: 13. The length of the CDR3 is 18 residues. The germline gives CDR1 MNHEY, CDR2 SVGAGI. The CDR3 sequence is CASSYVLTTGVVYNEQFF. CDR3 nucleotides: TGTGCCAGCAGTTACGTCTTAACAACAGGGGTTGTCTACAATGAGCAGTTCTTC.

This clonotype was seen many times. This chain uses TRBV11-2 with TRBJ2-7; D gene uncertain. Trimming stripped 3 bases from V and 0 bases from J, with 9 bases between. Germline CDR1 is SGHAT and CDR2 is FQNNGV. There are 14 residues in the CDR3. The CDR3 DNA reads as TGTGCCAGCAGCTTTCCATGGGACTCCTACGAGCAGTACTTC. This encodes CASSFPWDSYEQYF.

This clonotype was recorded at least ten times. The chain couples TRBV18 to TRBJ1-5; 11 nucleotides align to TRBD1. The junction had 4 bases not matched to a gene; V was cut back by 3 bases and J by 6 bases. The CDR3 has 15 residues. CDR1 is KGHSH and CDR2 is LQKENI in the germline V gene. The CDR3 here is CASSPGQGDAQPQHF. The CDR3 DNA reads TGTGCCAGCTCACCGGGACAGGGGGATGCTCAGCCCCAGCATTTT.

This clonotype has at least ten counts. This chain joins TRBV11-2 and TRBJ2-3; no firm D call. CDR1 and CDR2 (germline): SGHAT, FQNNGV. V dropped 2 bases and J dropped 4 bases, with 19 bases sitting between them. The CDR3 loop spans 17 amino acids. In DNA form, the CDR3 reads TGTGCCAGCAGCTTATTTCCCGGTACATCCATCGCAGATACGCAGTATTTT. It yields the protein CASSLFPGTSIADTQYF.

This clonotype was counted ten times or more. The chain uses TRBV11-2 and TRBJ2-1; TRBD2 matches 8 bases. Germline loops: CDR1 SGHAT, CDR2 FQNNGV. Trimming took 4 bases from V and 5 from J; bases not matched to a gene: 10. The CDR3 loop spans 16 amino acids. The CDR3 protein is CASSSSGGLGNNEQFF. Here the CDR3 DNA reads TGTGCCAGCAGCTCTTCGGGGGGGCTAGGAAACAATGAGCAGTTCTTC.

This clonotype was counted between two and nine times. This sequence joins TRBV30 and TRBJ1-5; 7 nucleotides line up with TRBD1. Germline V CDR1 and CDR2: GTSNPN, SVGIG (reference sequence). V trimming: 0 bases; J trimming: 6 bases; junction bases outside the gene matches: 5. CDR3 length equals 14 residues. CDR3 bases: TGTGCCTGGAGTGTACAGGGGATGTTTCAGCCCCAGCATTTT. Protein product: CAWSVQGMFQPQHF.

This clonotype was detected ten times or more. The V and J genes are TRBV7-9 and TRBJ2-7, with D perhaps TRBD2 (6 bases). The length of the CDR3 is 15 residues. V gave up 5 bases and J gave up 3 bases, with 17 bases separating them. The V gene's germline CDR1 is SEHNR and CDR2 FQNEAQ (reference sequence). CDR3 nucleotide sequence: TGTGCCAGCAGCAATCTAGGACTACACCACTACGAGCAGTACTTC. It translates to CASSNLGLHHYEQYF.

Many counts were recorded for this clonotype. The chain is built from TRBV6-6 and TRBJ1-2; D unclear. CDR3 length equals 14 residues. V lost 0 bases, J lost 3 bases, and 8 bases lay in between. The germline gives CDR1 MNHNY, CDR2 SVGAGI (reference sequence). CDR3: CASSYSSYYYGYTF. The CDR3 DNA reads TGTGCCAGCAGTTACTCCTCATACTACTATGGCTACACCTTC.

This clonotype was seen at least ten times. The chain carries TRBV7-9 and TRBJ2-7, with TRBD1 as a possible D gene (6 bases). V gave up 0 bases and J gave up 2 bases, with 11 bases separating them. Germline CDR1 reads SEHNR; CDR2 reads FQNEAQ (reference sequence). The CDR3 is 15 amino acids. CDR3 region: CASSLAADSTYEQYF. Written as DNA, the CDR3 is TGTGCCAGCAGCTTAGCCGCGGACAGTACCTACGAGCAGTACTTC.

The J gene is TRBJ2-3, the V gene TRBV6-1, with D tentatively TRBD1 or TRBD2 (6 bases each). The V gene lost 5 bases and the J gene lost 0 bases, with 18 bases spanning the gap. Germline V gene data show CDR1 as MNHNS and CDR2 as SASEGT. The CDR3 is 17 amino acids. CDR3 residues: CASSYGGWRGSTDTQYF. The CDR3 bases are TGTGCCAGCAGTTACGGGGGCTGGCGGGGCAGCACAGATACGCAGTATTTT.

CDR3 residues: CASTLRGSGTARNYGYTF. CDR3 sequence (DNA): TGTGCCAGCACCCTTAGGGGATCCGGGACAGCTAGAAACTATGGCTACACCTTC. This sequence joins TRBV12-3 or TRBV12-4 and TRBJ1-2, with TRBD1 identical over 7 bases. Unmatched junction bases numbered 19, after V lost 7 bases and J lost 2 bases. There are 18 residues in the CDR3.

This clonotype was observed many times. V and J are TRBV11-3 and TRBJ2-7; 8 bases fit TRBD1. Germline CDR1 and CDR2: SGHNT and YENEEA. The CDR3 spans 15 residues. With 5 bases clipped from V and 1 base from J, the junction kept 7 bases outside the gene matches. The CDR3 region is CASSTGTGESYEQYF. The CDR3 bases are TGTGCCAGCAGCACAGGGACAGGAGAATCCTACGAGCAGTACTTC.